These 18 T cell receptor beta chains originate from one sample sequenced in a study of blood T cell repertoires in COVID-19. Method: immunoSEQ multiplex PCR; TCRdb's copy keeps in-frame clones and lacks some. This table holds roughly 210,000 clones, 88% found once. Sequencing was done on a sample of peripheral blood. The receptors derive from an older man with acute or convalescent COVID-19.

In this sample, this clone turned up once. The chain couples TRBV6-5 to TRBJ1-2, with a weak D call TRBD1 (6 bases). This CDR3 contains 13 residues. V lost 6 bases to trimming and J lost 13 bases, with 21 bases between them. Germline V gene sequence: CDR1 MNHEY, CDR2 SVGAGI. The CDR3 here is CASSVNWNREGTF. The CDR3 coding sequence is TGTGCCAGCAGCGTCAATTGGAACAGGGAGGGCACCTTC.

CDR3 in DNA: TGTGCCAGCAGCTGGGGACAGGGAAACACTGAAGCTTTCTTT. Translation: CASSWGQGNTEAFF. The chain uses TRBV5-5 and TRBJ1-1, with 9 bases that match TRBD1. Germline CDR1 SGHKS, CDR2 YYEKEE (reference sequence). After removal of 3 bases from V and 2 bases from J, the junction contained 2 bases not matched to a gene. The CDR3 extends over 14 amino acids.

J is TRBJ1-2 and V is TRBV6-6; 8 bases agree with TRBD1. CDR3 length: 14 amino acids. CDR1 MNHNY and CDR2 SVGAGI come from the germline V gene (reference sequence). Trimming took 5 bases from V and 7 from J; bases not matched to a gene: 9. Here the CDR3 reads CASSPQGAGGGYTF. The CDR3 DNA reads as TGTGCCAGCAGTCCTCAGGGGGCTGGGGGTGGCTACACCTTC.

The DNA of the CDR3 is TGTGCCAGTAGTACAACAGGGGGCGCGGGTCCCCAGCATTTT. Encoded protein: CASSTTGGAGPQHF. This chain connects TRBV19 to TRBJ1-5; 9 bases match TRBD1. J was trimmed by 10 bases and V by 4 bases; bases with no gene match: 8. Germline CDR1 and CDR2: LNHDA and SQIVND (reference sequence). The CDR3 extends over 14 amino acids.

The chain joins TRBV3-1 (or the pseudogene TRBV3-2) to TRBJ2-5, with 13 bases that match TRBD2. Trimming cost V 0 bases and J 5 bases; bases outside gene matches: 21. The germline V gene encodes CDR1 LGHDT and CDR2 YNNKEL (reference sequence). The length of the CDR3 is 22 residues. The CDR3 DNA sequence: TGTGCCAGCAGCCAAGATTATTTAGGACGGACAAGTACTAGCGGGAGGGGCGAGACCCAGTACTTC. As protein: CASSQDYLGRTSTSGRGETQYF.

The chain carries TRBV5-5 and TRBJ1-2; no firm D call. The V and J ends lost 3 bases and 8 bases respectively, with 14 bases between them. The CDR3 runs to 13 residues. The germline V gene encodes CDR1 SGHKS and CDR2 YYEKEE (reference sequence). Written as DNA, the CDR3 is TGTGCCAGCAGCTGGAGGACCCTGGGAGGCTACACCTTC. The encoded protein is CASSWRTLGGYTF.

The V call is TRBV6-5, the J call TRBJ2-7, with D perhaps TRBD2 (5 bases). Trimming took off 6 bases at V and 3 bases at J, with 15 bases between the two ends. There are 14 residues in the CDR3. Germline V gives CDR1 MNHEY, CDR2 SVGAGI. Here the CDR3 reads CASSPFGENYEQYF. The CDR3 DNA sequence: TGTGCCAGCAGCCCCTTTGGGGAGAACTACGAGCAGTACTTC.

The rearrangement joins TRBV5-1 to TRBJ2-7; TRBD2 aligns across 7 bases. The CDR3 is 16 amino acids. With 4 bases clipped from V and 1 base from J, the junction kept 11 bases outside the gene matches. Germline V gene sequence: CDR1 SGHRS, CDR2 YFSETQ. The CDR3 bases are TGCGCCAGCAGCCCCACGACTAGCTTAAAGTCCTACGAGCAGTACTTC. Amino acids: CASSPTTSLKSYEQYF.

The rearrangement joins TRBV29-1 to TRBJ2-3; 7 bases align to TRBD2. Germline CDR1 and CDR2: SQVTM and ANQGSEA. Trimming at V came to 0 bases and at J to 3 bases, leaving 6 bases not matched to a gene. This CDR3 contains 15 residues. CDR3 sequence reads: CSVEDQEGGTDTQYF. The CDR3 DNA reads TGCAGCGTTGAAGATCAGGAGGGAGGGACAGATACGCAGTATTTT.

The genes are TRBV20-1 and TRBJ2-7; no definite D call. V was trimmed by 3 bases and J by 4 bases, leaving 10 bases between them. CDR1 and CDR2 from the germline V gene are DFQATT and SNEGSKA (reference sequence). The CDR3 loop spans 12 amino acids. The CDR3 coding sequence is TGCAGTGCTAGTGTGTCCCCTTACGAGCAGTACTTC. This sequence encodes CSASVSPYEQYF.

This chain's CDR3 is CASSYEGGDYGYTF. The CDR3 DNA reads TGTGCCAGCAGTTACGAGGGTGGGGACTATGGCTACACCTTC. V and J are TRBV6-2 or TRBV6-3 and TRBJ1-2, with no clear D. Germline CDR1 and CDR2: MNHEY and SVGEGT. Trimming left V 2 bases short and J 3 bases short, with 10 bases between. This CDR3 comprises 14 residues.

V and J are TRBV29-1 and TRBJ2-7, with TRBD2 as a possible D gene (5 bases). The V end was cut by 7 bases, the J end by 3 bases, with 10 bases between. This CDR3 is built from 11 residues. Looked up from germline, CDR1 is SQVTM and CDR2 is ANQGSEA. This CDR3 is CSGGHGYEQYF. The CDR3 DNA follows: TGCAGCGGAGGGCATGGCTACGAGCAGTACTTC.

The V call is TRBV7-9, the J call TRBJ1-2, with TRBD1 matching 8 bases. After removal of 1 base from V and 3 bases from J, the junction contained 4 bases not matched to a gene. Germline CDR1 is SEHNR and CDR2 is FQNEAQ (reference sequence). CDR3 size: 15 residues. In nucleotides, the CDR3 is TGTGCCAGCAGCTTAGATAACAGGGGGGACTATGGCTACACCTTC. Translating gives CASSLDNRGDYGYTF.

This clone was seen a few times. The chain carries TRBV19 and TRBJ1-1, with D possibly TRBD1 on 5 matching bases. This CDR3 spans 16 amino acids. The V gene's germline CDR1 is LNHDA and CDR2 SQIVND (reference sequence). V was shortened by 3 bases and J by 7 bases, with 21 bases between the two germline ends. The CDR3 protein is CASSISGTRSPVEAFF. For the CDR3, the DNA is TGTGCCAGTAGTATCTCAGGGACTAGGTCCCCGGTTGAAGCTTTCTTT.

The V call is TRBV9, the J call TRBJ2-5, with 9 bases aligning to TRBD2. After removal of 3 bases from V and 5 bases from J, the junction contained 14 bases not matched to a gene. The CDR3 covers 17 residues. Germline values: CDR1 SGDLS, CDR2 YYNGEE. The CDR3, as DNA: TGTGCCAGCAGCGCCGGAGGGGGTGGCGGGAGGGCGGAGACCCAGTACTTC. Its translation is CASSAGGGGGRAETQYF. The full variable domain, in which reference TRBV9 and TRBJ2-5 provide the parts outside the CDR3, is DSGVTQTPKHLITATGQRVTLRCSPRSGDLSVYWYQQSLDQGLQFLIQYYNGEERAKGNILERFSAQQFPDLHSELNLSSLELGDSALYFCASSAGGGGGRAETQYFGPGTRLLVL.

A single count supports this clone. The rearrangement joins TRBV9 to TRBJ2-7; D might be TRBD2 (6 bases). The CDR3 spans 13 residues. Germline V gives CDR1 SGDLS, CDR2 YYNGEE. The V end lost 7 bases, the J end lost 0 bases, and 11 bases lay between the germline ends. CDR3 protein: CASGGGSSYEQYF. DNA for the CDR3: TGTGCCAGCGGCGGAGGGAGCTCCTACGAGCAGTACTTC.

In DNA form, the CDR3 reads TGTGCCACCAGTGATTCTGACAGGGGCAGTGGCTACACCTTC. It translates to CATSDSDRGSGYTF. V gene TRBV24-1 combines with J gene TRBJ1-2; 8 bases are shared with TRBD1. The V segment lost 2 bases and the J segment 7 bases; nucleotides outside the gene matches: 5. Germline-derived CDR1 and CDR2 are KGHDR and SFDVKD. This CDR3 contains 14 residues.

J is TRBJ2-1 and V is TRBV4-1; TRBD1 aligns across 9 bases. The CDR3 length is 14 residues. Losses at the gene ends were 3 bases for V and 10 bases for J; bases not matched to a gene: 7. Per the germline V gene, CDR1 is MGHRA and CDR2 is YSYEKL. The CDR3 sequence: CASSQPGTGTEQFF. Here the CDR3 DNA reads TGCGCCAGCAGCCAGCCGGGGACAGGGACGGAGCAGTTCTTC.